The 8 T cell receptor beta chains given below trace back to one sample, sequenced in a study of blood T cell repertoires in COVID-19. Only in-frame clones appear in the TCRdb table, and some are missing; sequencing was by immunoSEQ multiplex PCR. The sample lists about 21,000 clones, roughly nine tenths seen once, with 20% to 30% in the top ten. Sequenced: peripheral blood. All receptors come from a human donor with active COVID-19. The donor label of this sample is uncertain.

The gene calls are TRBV5-1 and TRBJ1-1; D is unresolved. V lost 4 bases to trimming and J lost 0 bases, with 10 bases between them. This CDR3 is 14 amino acids long. Per germline, CDR1 SGHRS and CDR2 YFSETQ. The CDR3 reads CASSRSQMNTEAFF. For the CDR3, the DNA is TGCGCCAGCAGCCGGAGTCAAATGAACACTGAAGCTTTCTTT.

The chain carries TRBV11-3 and TRBJ2-5, with a possible D match to TRBD2 (6 bases). The CDR3 is made up of 14 amino acids. Germline V CDR1 and CDR2: SGHNT, YENEEA. The germline V and J ends were trimmed by 5 bases and 6 bases, with 16 bases remaining between them. The CDR3 sequence: CASSRGTTGKTQYF. CDR3 sequence (DNA): TGTGCCAGCAGCCGCGGGACCACCGGGAAGACCCAGTACTTC.

V and J are TRBV7-6 and TRBJ2-2; 12 bases fit TRBD2. V lost 2 bases and J lost 6; bases outside the gene matches: 7. Per the germline V gene, CDR1 is SGHVS and CDR2 is FNYEAQ. This CDR3 comprises 17 residues. The CDR3 protein is CASSLKIRLAGAGELFF. CDR3 nucleotide sequence: TGTGCCAGCAGCTTAAAGATAAGACTAGCGGGAGCCGGGGAGCTGTTTTTT.

This chain links TRBV29-1 with TRBJ1-2; 7 bases agree with TRBD1. V was clipped by 3 bases and J by 7 bases; unmatched bases: 5. Per germline, CDR1 SQVTM and CDR2 ANQGSEA. This CDR3 region has 12 residues. The CDR3 nucleotides are TGCAGCGTTGACCATGACAGGGTTGGCTACACCTTC. This codes for CSVDHDRVGYTF. The variable domain in full, with the rest retrieved from reference TRBV29-1 and TRBJ1-2, is SAVISQKPSRDICQRGTSLTIQCQVDSQVTMMFWYRQQPGQSLTLIATANQGSEATYESGFVIDKFPISRPNLTFSTLTVSNMSPEDSSIYLCSVDHDRVGYTFGSGTRLTVV.

The chain couples TRBV5-1 to TRBJ2-2, with a possible D match to TRBD1 (7 bases). CDR3 size: 18 residues. V was clipped by 0 bases and J by 6 bases, with 21 bases between them. Per the germline V gene, CDR1 is SGHRS and CDR2 is YFSETQ. CDR3 DNA: TGCGCCAGCAGCTTGGGGGAAACGAACGACAGGGACTCCGGGGAGCTGTTTTTT. It codes for CASSLGETNDRDSGELFF.

This clone occurred once. This sequence joins TRBV4-2 and TRBJ2-3, with 9 nucleotides matching TRBD2. This CDR3 has 16 amino acids. V shed 1 base and J 4 bases; nucleotides not matched to a gene: 6. Germline assignment: CDR1 LGHNA and CDR2 YNFKEQ. The DNA for the CDR3 is TGTGCCAGCAGCCAAGCTCGCGGGGGGGCAGCAGATACGCAGTATTTT. This gives the protein CASSQARGGAADTQYF.

The chain has TRBV3-1 (or the pseudogene TRBV3-2) and TRBJ2-7; 11 positions agree with TRBD2. The CDR3 loop spans 15 amino acids. Losses at the gene ends were 3 bases for V and 2 bases for J; bases not matched to a gene: 3. The V gene's germline CDR1 is LGHDT and CDR2 YNNKEL (reference sequence). The CDR3: CASSQVSGRAYEQYF. The CDR3 DNA reads as TGTGCCAGCAGCCAGGTTAGCGGGAGGGCCTACGAGCAGTACTTC.

This sequence joins TRBV19 and TRBJ1-2; 7 positions agree with TRBD1. V trimming: 1 base; J trimming: 8 bases; junction bases outside the gene matches: 10. Germline V gives CDR1 LNHDA, CDR2 SQIVND (reference sequence). The CDR3 totals 15 residues. The chain's CDR3 is CASSIVVRQGGGYTF. The CDR3 nucleotides are TGTGCCAGTAGTATAGTGGTACGACAGGGTGGAGGCTACACCTTC. Based on the CDR3 plus reference TRBV19 and TRBJ1-2, the full variable domain is DGGITQSPKYLFRKEGQNVTLSCEQNLNHDAMYWYRQDPGQGLRLIYYSQIVNDFQKGDIAEGYSVSREKKESFPLTVTSAQKNPTAFYLCASSIVVRQGGGYTFGSGTRLTVV.